This T cell receptor beta chain was identified in a study of blood T cell repertoires in COVID-19. Recovered status in Cohort 3 required two negative PCRs, clearance, or symptom resolution. Per the original methods: Reference gene primer amplification in the assay estimated nucleated cell counts. Profiled with immunoSEQ multiplex PCR; TCRdb holds only in-frame clones, not every one. Clone size and V and J calls were adopted from that table, with D and trimming inferred from the DNA. The data hold around 210,000 clones, with about 89% observed a single time. The V end was cut by 8 bases, the J end by 0 bases, with 11 bases between. In germline, CDR1 is MDHEN, CDR2 SYDVKM. The CDR3 totals 14 residues.

The rearrangement joins TRBV28 to TRBJ1-3; D possibly corresponds to TRBD1 (6 bases). This TCR was sampled from a woman between 18 and 29 years old who had recovered from COVID-19. Sequenced: PBMCs or T cells enriched from blood (not recorded which). CDR3 coding DNA: TGTGCCAGCGGGGACACGGTCTCTGGAAACACCATATATTTT. Its protein product is CASGDTVSGNTIYF.